The clone carrying this T cell receptor (beta chain) has a handful of counts. The record originates from a study of blood T cell repertoires in COVID-19. Study as a whole: The samples span acute and convalescent COVID-19 from the United States, Italy and Spain.

Methods used by the authors: The assay estimated nucleated cells by amplifying reference gene primers. Profiled with immunoSEQ multiplex PCR; TCRdb holds only in-frame clones, not every one. Clonal size and the V and J genes are those of that table, whereas D and trimming came from the DNA. The table shows just under 75,000 clones, with approximately 88% occurring only once. This clonotype was sampled from an elderly man with active or convalescent COVID-19. The source material was peripheral blood.

CDR3 protein: CASEGLAGTKEQFF. The CDR3 coding sequence is TGTGCCAGCGAGGGACTAGCGGGAACCAAGGAGCAGTTCTTC. The rearrangement joins TRBV6-5 to TRBJ2-1, with 13 bases that match TRBD2. The V segment lost 8 bases and the J segment 10 bases; nucleotides outside the gene matches: 8. CDR1 is MNHEY and CDR2 is SVGAGI in the germline V gene. CDR3 length equals 14 residues.